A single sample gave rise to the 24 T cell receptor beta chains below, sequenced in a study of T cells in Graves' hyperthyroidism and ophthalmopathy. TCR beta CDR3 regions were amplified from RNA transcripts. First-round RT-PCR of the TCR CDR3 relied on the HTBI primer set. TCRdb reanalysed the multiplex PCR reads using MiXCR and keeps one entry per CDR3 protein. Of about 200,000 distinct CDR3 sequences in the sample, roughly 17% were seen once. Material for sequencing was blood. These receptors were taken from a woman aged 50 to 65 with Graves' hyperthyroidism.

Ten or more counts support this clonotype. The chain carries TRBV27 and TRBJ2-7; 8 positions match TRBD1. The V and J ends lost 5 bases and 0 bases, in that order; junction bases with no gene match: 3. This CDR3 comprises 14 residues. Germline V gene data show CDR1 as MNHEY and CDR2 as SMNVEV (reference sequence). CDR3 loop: CASSDRGFSYEQYF. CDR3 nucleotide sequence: TGTGCCAGCAGTGACAGGGGTTTCTCCTACGAGCAGTACTTC.

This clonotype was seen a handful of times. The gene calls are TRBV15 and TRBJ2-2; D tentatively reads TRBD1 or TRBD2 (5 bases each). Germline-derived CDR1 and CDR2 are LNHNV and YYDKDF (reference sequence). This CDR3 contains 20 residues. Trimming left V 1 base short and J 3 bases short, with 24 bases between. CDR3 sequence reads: CATSRARGILTAGDTGELFF. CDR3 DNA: TGTGCCACCAGCAGAGCGAGGGGCATTTTGACGGCTGGTGACACCGGGGAGCTGTTTTTT. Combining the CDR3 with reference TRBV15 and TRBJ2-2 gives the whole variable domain DAMVIQNPRYQVTQFGKPVTLSCSQTLNHNVMYWYQQKSSQAPKLLFHYYDKDFNNEADTPDNFQSRRPNTSFCFLDIRSPGLGDTAMYLCATSRARGILTAGDTGELFFGEGSRLTVL.

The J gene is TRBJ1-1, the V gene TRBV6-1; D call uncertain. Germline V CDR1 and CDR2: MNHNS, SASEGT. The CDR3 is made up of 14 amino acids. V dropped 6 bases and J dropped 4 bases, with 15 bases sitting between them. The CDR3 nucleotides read TGTGCCAGCAGCATATCCCAGGCGATCACTGAAGCTTTCTTT. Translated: CASSISQAITEAFF.

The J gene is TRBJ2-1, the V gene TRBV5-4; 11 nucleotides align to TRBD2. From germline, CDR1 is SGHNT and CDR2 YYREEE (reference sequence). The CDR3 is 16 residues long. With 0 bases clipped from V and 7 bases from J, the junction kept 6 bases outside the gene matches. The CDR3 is CASSLGGSGRGNEQFF. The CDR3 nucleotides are TGTGCCAGCAGCTTGGGCGGTAGCGGGAGGGGGAATGAGCAGTTCTTC.

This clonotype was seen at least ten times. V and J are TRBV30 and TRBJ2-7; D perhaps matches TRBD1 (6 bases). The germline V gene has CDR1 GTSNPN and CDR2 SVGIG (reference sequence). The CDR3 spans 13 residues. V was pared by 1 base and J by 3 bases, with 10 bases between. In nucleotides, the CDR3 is TGTGCCTGGAGTGATTACAGGGACTACGAGCAGTACTTC. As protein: CAWSDYRDYEQYF.

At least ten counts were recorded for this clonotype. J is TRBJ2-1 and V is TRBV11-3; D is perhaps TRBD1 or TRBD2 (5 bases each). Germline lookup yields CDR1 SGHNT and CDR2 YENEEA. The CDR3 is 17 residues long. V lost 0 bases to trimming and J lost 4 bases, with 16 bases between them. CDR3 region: CASSLDRPRGAYNEQFF. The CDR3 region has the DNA TGTGCCAGCAGCTTAGATCGTCCCCGAGGGGCTTACAATGAGCAGTTCTTC. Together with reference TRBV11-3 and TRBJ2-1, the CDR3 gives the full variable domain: EAGVVQSPRYKIIEKKQPVAFWCNPISGHNTLYWYLQNLGQGPELLIRYENEEAVDDSQLPKDRFSAERLKGVDSTLKIQPAELGDSAVYLCASSLDRPRGAYNEQFFGPGTRLTVL.

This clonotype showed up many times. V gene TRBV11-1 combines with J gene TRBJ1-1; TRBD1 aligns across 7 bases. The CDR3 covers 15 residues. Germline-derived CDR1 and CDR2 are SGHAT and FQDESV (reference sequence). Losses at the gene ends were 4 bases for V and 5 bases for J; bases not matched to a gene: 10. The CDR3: CASSWRTGQTTEAFF. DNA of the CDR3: TGTGCCAGCAGCTGGCGAACGGGACAGACAACTGAAGCTTTCTTT.

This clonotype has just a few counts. The CDR3 region is CASSSSLTYYNEQFF. The DNA of the CDR3 is TGTGCCAGTAGTTCCTCCCTGACATACTACAATGAGCAGTTCTTC. V is TRBV19 and J is TRBJ2-1, with D unclear. Germline-derived CDR1 and CDR2 are LNHDA and SQIVND (reference sequence). V was clipped by 5 bases and J by 3 bases, with 14 bases between them. There are 15 residues in the CDR3.

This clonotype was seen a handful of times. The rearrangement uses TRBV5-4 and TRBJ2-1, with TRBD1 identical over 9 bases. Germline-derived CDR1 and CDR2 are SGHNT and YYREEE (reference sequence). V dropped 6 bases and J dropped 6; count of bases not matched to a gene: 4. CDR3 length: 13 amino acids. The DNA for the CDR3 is TGTGCCAGCACAGGACAGGGGTTCAATGAGCAGTTCTTC. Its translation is CASTGQGFNEQFF.

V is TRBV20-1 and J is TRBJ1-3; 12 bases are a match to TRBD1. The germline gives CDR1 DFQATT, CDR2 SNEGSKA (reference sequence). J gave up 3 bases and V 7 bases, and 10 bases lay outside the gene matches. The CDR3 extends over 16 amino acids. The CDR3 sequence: CSVATGTGGIGNTIYF. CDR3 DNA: TGCAGTGTTGCTACCGGGACAGGGGGCATTGGAAACACCATATATTTT.

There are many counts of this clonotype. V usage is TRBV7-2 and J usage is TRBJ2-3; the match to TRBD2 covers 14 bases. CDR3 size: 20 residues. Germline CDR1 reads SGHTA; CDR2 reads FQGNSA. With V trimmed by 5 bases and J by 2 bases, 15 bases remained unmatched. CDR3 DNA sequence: TGTGCCAGCAGCCGGACGACTAGCGGGAGGGTTTTTGGCCACACAGATACGCAGTATTTT. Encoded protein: CASSRTTSGRVFGHTDTQYF.

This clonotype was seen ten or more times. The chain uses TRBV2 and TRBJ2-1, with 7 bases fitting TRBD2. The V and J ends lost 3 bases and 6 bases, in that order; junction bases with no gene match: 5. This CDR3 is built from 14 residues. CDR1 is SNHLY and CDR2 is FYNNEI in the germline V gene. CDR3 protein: CASSDLGRGNEQFF. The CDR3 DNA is TGTGCCAGCAGTGATCTTGGGAGGGGCAATGAGCAGTTCTTC.

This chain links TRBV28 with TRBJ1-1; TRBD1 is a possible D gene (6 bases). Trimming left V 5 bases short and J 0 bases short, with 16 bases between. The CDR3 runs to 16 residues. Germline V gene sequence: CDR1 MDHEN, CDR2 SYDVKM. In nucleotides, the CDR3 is TGTGCCAGCAGTGGACAGTCATTGAATTTGAACACTGAAGCTTTCTTT. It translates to CASSGQSLNLNTEAFF.

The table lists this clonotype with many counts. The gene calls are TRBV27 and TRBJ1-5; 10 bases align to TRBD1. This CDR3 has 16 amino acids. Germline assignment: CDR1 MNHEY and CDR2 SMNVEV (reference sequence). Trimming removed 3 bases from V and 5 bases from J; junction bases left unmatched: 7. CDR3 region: CASSFRLGTGDQPQHF. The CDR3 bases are TGTGCCAGCAGTTTTCGACTAGGGACAGGGGATCAGCCCCAGCATTTT.

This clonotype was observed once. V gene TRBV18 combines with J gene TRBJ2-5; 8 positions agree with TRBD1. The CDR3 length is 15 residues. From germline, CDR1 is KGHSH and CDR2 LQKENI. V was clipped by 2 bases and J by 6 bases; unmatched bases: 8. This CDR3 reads CASSPVTGDLQTQYF. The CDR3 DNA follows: TGTGCCAGCTCACCAGTGACAGGGGATTTGCAGACCCAGTACTTC. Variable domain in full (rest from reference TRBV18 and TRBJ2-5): NAGVMQNPRHLVRRRGQEARLRCSPMKGHSHVYWYRQLPEEGLKFMVYLQKENIIDESGMPKERFSAEFPKEGPSILRIQQVVRGDSAAYFCASSPVTGDLQTQYFGPGTRLLVL.

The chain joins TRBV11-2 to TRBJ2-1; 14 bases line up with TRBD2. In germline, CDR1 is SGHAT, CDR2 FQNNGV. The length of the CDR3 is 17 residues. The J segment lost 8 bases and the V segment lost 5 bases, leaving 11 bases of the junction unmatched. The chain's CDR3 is CASSPTSGRGPGHEQFF. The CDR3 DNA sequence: TGTGCCAGCAGCCCGACTAGCGGGAGGGGGCCTGGCCATGAGCAGTTCTTC.

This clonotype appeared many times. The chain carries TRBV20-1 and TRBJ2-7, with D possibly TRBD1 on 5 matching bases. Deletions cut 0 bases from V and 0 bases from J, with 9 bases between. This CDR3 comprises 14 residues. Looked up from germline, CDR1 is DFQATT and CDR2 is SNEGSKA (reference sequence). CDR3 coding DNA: TGCAGTGCTAGAGAGACAGTGAGCTCCTACGAGCAGTACTTC. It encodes CSARETVSSYEQYF.

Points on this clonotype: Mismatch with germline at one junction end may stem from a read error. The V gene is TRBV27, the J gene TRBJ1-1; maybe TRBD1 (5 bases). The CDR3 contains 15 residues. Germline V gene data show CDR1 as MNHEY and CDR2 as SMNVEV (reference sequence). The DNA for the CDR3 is TGTGCCAGCACCCCTACCGGGGCAGGGTTCACTGGAGCTTTCTTT. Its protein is CASTPTGAGFTGAFF.

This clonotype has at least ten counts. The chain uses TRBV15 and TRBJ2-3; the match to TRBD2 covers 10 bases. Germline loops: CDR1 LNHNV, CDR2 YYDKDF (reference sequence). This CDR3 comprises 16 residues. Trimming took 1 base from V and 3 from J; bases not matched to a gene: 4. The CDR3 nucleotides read TGTGCCACCAGCAGAGTCCTAGCGGGAGTTACAGATACGCAGTATTTT. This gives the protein CATSRVLAGVTDTQYF.

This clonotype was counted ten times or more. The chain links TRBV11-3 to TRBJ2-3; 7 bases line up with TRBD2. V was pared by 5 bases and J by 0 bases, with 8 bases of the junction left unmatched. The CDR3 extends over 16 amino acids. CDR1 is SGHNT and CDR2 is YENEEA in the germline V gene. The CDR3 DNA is TGTGCCAGCAGCATACTAGCGAGCACTAGCACAGATACGCAGTATTTT. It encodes CASSILASTSTDTQYF.

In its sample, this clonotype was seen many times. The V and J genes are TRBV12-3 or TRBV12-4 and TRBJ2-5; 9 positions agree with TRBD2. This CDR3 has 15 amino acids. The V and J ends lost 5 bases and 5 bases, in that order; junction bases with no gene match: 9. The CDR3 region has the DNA TGTGCCAGCAGTCTTAGCGGGAGTGAGGTGGAGACCCAGTACTTC. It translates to CASSLSGSEVETQYF.

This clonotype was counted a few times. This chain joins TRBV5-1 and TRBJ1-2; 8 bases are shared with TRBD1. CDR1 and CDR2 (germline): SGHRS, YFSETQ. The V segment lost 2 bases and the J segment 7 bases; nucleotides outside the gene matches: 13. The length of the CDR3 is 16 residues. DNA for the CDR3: TGCGCCAGCAGCTTTGAGACAGGGGCCCAAACCAGTGGCTACACCTTC. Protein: CASSFETGAQTSGYTF.

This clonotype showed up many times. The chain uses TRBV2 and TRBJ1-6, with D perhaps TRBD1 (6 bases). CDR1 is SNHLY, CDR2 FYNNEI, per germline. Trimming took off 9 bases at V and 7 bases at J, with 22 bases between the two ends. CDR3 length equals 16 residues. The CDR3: CASPYRGGTSNSPLHF. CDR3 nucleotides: TGTGCCAGTCCATACAGAGGTGGGACATCAAATTCACCCCTCCACTTT.

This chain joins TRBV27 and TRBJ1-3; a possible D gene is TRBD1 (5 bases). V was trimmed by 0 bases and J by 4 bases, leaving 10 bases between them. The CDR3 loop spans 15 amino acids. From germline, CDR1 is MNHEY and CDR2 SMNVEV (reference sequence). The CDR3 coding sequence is TGTGCCAGCAGTTTATCTCACGGGGACGGAAACACCATATATTTT. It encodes CASSLSHGDGNTIYF.